The 10 T cell receptor beta chains below were found in one sample sequenced in a study of CD8+ T cells in alopecia areata. Once RNA had been extracted, it was reverse transcribed into cDNA to act as the sequencing template. Here immunoSEQ multiplex PCR was the method, and the copy in TCRdb shows in-frame clones only, minus some. The sample lists hundreds of thousands of clones; around 67% were seen once. The source material was CD4+ T cells sorted from blood, sampled at week 0. The receptors originated from a human donor with alopecia areata.

This rearrangement joins TRBV29-1 to TRBJ2-1; possible D gene TRBD1, 6 bases. CDR3 size: 13 residues. CDR1 SQVTM and CDR2 ANQGSEA come from the germline V gene. V shed 3 bases and J shed 8 bases, with 14 bases lying between them. CDR3 nucleotide sequence: TGCAGCGTTGACCACAGGGTCGGGGATGAGCAGTTCTTC. Amino acids: CSVDHRVGDEQFF.

This sequence joins TRBV7-9 and TRBJ1-6; the match to TRBD1 covers 7 bases. V shed 5 bases and J 6 bases; nucleotides not matched to a gene: 4. This CDR3 has 14 residues. CDR1 and CDR2 (germline): SEHNR, FQNEAQ (reference sequence). Here the CDR3 DNA reads TGTGCCAGCAGCCTCGGGACAGCTAATTCACCCCTCCACTTT. Translating gives CASSLGTANSPLHF.

This sequence joins TRBV2 and TRBJ2-3, with 8 bases lining up with TRBD1. The CDR3 sequence is 14 residues long. The germline V gene encodes CDR1 SNHLY and CDR2 FYNNEI. The V segment lost 7 bases and the J segment 5 bases; nucleotides outside the gene matches: 8. The DNA for the CDR3 is TGTGCCAGCATTACGACAGGGGTAAGAGATACGCAGTATTTT. It is translated as CASITTGVRDTQYF. The full variable domain, its missing parts supplied by reference TRBV2 and TRBJ2-3, is EPEVTQTPSHQVTQMGQEVILRCVPISNHLYFYWYRQILGQKVEFLVSFYNNEISEKSEIFDDQFSVERPDGSNFTLKIRSTKLEDSAMYFCASITTGVRDTQYFGPGTRLTVL.

In its sample, this clone was seen a few times. This chain joins TRBV7-2 and TRBJ2-7; D possibly matches TRBD1 or TRBD2 (6 bases each). The V and J ends lost 9 bases and 4 bases respectively, with 19 bases between them. The length of the CDR3 is 14 residues. Germline assignment: CDR1 SGHTA and CDR2 FQGNSA. The CDR3 DNA reads as TGTGCCAGTGGGATCGGGCAGGGGAGGTACGAGCAGTACTTC. This translates into CASGIGQGRYEQYF.

V gene TRBV19 combines with J gene TRBJ2-6, with 8 bases aligning to TRBD1. The junction had 8 bases not matched to a gene; V was cut back by 7 bases and J by 0 bases. CDR1 is LNHDA and CDR2 is SQIVND in the germline V gene (reference sequence). The CDR3 consists of 17 residues. CDR3 in DNA: TGTGCCAGTAATGAGGGGACAGGCCTCTCTGGGGCCAACGTCCTGACTTTC. Its protein is CASNEGTGLSGANVLTF.

CDR3 bases: TGTGCCAGCAATAGCGGGGTAAAAGATACGCAGTATTTT. Amino acids: CASNSGVKDTQYF. The chain combines TRBV6-5 with TRBJ2-3, with 8 positions matching TRBD2. Germline CDR1 MNHEY, CDR2 SVGAGI. Germline trimming cut 7 bases from V and 5 bases from J; bases unmatched to any gene: 5. This CDR3 contains 13 residues.

The chain carries TRBV29-1 and TRBJ2-7; D is unresolved. CDR3 length: 11 amino acids. CDR1 is SQVTM and CDR2 is ANQGSEA in the germline V gene. V was trimmed by 5 bases and J by 3 bases, leaving 8 bases between them. Here the CDR3 reads CSVLTVYEQYF. In DNA form, the CDR3 reads TGCAGCGTTCTGACCGTCTACGAGCAGTACTTC.

V is TRBV4-3 and J is TRBJ2-1; D remains ambiguous. The V end was cut by 1 base, the J end by 5 bases, with 18 bases between. The germline gives CDR1 LGHNA, CDR2 YSLEER. The CDR3 is made up of 17 amino acids. In DNA form, the CDR3 reads TGCGCCAGCAGCCAAGGGGTAGGAACACCGGCCCACAATGAGCAGTTCTTC. Its protein is CASSQGVGTPAHNEQFF.

The V gene is TRBV2, the J gene TRBJ1-1, with 7 positions matching TRBD1. J gave up 8 bases and V 4 bases, and 7 bases lay outside the gene matches. This CDR3 is built from 13 residues. Germline CDR1 SNHLY, CDR2 FYNNEI. CDR3 region: CASSASLGQEAFF. Here the CDR3 DNA reads TGTGCCAGCAGTGCCAGCCTGGGACAGGAAGCTTTCTTT.

This chain uses TRBV10-3 with TRBJ2-7; tentatively, D is TRBD1 (6 bases). V lost 8 bases to trimming and J lost 5 bases, with 16 bases between them. The CDR3 spans 13 residues. Germline CDR1 and CDR2: ENHRY and SYGVKD. Here the CDR3 reads CAILAGVGNEQYF. In nucleotides, the CDR3 is TGTGCCATCCTGGCAGGGGTAGGTAACGAGCAGTACTTC.